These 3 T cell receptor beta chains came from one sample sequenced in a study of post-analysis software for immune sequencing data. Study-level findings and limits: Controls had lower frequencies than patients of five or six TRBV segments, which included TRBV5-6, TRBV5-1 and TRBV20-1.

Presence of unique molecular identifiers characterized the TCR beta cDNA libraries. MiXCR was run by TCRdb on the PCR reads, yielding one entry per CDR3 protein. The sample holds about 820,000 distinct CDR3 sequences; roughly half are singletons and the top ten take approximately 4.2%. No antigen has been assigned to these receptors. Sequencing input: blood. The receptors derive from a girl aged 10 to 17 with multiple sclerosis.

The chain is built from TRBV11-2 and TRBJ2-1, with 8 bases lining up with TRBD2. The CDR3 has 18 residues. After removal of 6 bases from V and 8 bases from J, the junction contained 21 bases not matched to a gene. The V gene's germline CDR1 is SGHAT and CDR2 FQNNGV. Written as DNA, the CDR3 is TGTGCCAGCAGAAGATTGGCGGGGGGCCGCCGACTTGGGCATGAGCAGTTCTTC. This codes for CASRRLAGGRRLGHEQFF.

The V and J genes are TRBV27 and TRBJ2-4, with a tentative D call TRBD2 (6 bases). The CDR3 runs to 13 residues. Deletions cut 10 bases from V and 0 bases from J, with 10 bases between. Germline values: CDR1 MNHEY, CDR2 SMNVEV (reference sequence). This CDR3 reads CATSGSAKNIQYF. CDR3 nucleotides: TGTGCCACCAGCGGGTCAGCCAAAAACATTCAGTACTTC.

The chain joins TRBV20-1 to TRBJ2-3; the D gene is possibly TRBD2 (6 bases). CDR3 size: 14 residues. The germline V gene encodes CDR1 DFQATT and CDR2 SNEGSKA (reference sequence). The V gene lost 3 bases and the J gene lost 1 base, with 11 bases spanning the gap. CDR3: CSARGDLRTDTQYF. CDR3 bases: TGCAGTGCTAGGGGGGACTTGCGCACAGATACGCAGTATTTT.